The rows below give T cell receptor beta chains drawn from one sample of a study of blood T cell repertoires in COVID-19. Using immunoSEQ multiplex PCR, the repertoire was profiled, and TCRdb retains in-frame clones only, with some absent. Of 62,000 or so clones listed, around 90% are singletons. The sequencing input was peripheral blood. The receptors shown here come from a human donor in a cohort sampled during active COVID-19. Each CDR3 is given with its conserved first and last residue. Each record gives: J gene, clone size, D gene, V gene, CDR3 DNA, CDR3 protein. The D gene is left open where the match is weak. The listing skips clone size in some rows; elsewhere it reads once, few, many or a size class.

j_gene: TRBJ1-2
abundance: NA
d_gene: NA
v_gene: TRBV5-1
CDR3nt: TGCGCCAGCAGCTTGGGACAAGTTAAAAATGGCTACACCTTC
CDR3aa: CASSLGQVKNGYTF

j_gene: TRBJ2-7
abundance: once
d_gene: NA
v_gene: TRBV29-1
CDR3nt: TGCAGCTTCCTTGTGGGGGCACGCGAGCAGTACTTC
CDR3aa: CSFLVGAREQYF

j_gene: TRBJ1-2
abundance: few
d_gene: NA
v_gene: TRBV4-1
CDR3nt: TGCGCCAGCAGCCAAGATGCAGGATTAGGATATGGCTACACCTTC
CDR3aa: CASSQDAGLGYGYTF

j_gene: TRBJ2-1
abundance: NA
d_gene: NA
v_gene: TRBV5-1
CDR3nt: TGCGCCAGCAGCTTGGGGGACTTATCCTACAATGAGCAGTTCTTC
CDR3aa: CASSLGDLSYNEQFF

j_gene: TRBJ2-7
abundance: NA
d_gene: NA
v_gene: TRBV7-2
CDR3nt: TGTGCCAGCAGCTTTCGATGGGCCGGGGGGCGCGTCTCTTCGGAGCAGTACTTC
CDR3aa: CASSFRWAGGRVSSEQYF

j_gene: TRBJ2-1
abundance: NA
d_gene: TRBD2
v_gene: TRBV7-6
CDR3nt: TGTGCCAGCAGCTTAGACGTTTCTAGCGGGAGTGAGCAGTTCTTC
CDR3aa: CASSLDVSSGSEQFF

j_gene: TRBJ2-5
abundance: once
d_gene: NA
v_gene: TRBV6-5
CDR3nt: TGTGCCAGCACCAGGGACTACCAAGAGACCCAGTACTTC
CDR3aa: CASTRDYQETQYF

j_gene: TRBJ2-3
abundance: NA
d_gene: NA
v_gene: TRBV7-2
CDR3nt: TGTGCCACCGGAGCAGGGGCGGGCACAGATACGCAGTATTTT
CDR3aa: CATGAGAGTDTQYF

j_gene: TRBJ2-7
abundance: NA
d_gene: NA
v_gene: TRBV6-2/TRBV6-3
CDR3nt: TGTGCCAGCAGTTTCGGGACTTTCAGCTCCTACGAGCAGTACTTC
CDR3aa: CASSFGTFSSYEQYF

j_gene: TRBJ2-7
abundance: NA
d_gene: TRBD1
v_gene: TRBV5-1
CDR3nt: TGCGCCAGCAGCGGGTCCGGGACAGGACGCGCCTACGAGCAGTACTTC
CDR3aa: CASSGSGTGRAYEQYF

j_gene: TRBJ2-7
abundance: once
d_gene: TRBD1
v_gene: TRBV3-1/TRBV3-2
CDR3nt: TGTGCCAGCAGCCGACACCACGGGACAGAGACCTACGAGCAGTACTTC
CDR3aa: CASSRHHGTETYEQYF

j_gene: TRBJ1-6
abundance: few
d_gene: TRBD1
v_gene: TRBV18
CDR3nt: TGTGCCAGCTCTCCGGACAGGGGGCTGGGACCCCTCCACTTT
CDR3aa: CASSPDRGLGPLHF

j_gene: TRBJ2-3
abundance: NA
d_gene: TRBD2
v_gene: TRBV18
CDR3nt: TGTGCCAGCTCCTTTCTGGGAATAACTAGCGGGTCTACAGATACGCAGTATTTT
CDR3aa: CASSFLGITSGSTDTQYF

j_gene: TRBJ2-5
abundance: NA
d_gene: TRBD1
v_gene: TRBV3-1/TRBV3-2
CDR3nt: TGTGCCAGCAGGGGGACAGGGTACGGGGAGACCCAGTACTTC
CDR3aa: CASRGTGYGETQYF

j_gene: TRBJ1-2
abundance: NA
d_gene: NA
v_gene: TRBV4-1
CDR3nt: TGCGCCAGCAGCCAAGATCCACAGAGGGTGGATGGCTACACCTTC
CDR3aa: CASSQDPQRVDGYTF

j_gene: TRBJ1-1
abundance: NA
d_gene: TRBD1
v_gene: TRBV27
CDR3nt: TGTGCCAGCAGTGACAGGGGTCGGACTGAAGCTTTCTTT
CDR3aa: CASSDRGRTEAFF

j_gene: TRBJ1-2
abundance: NA
d_gene: NA
v_gene: TRBV11-2
CDR3nt: TGTGCCAGCAGCTTAGAGGCAGGAGGCTATGGCTACACCTTC
CDR3aa: CASSLEAGGYGYTF

j_gene: TRBJ2-7
abundance: NA
d_gene: TRBD1
v_gene: TRBV3-1/TRBV3-2
CDR3nt: TGTGCCAGCAGCCAAGAACGGGCCGGGACAGGGGTGCAGTACTTC
CDR3aa: CASSQERAGTGVQYF

j_gene: TRBJ1-1
abundance: NA
d_gene: TRBD1
v_gene: TRBV6-5
CDR3nt: TGTGCCAGCAGTTGGAACAGGGGGCAATCCACTGAAGCTTTCTTT
CDR3aa: CASSWNRGQSTEAFF

j_gene: TRBJ2-2
abundance: NA
d_gene: TRBD2
v_gene: TRBV14
CDR3nt: TGTGCCAGCAGCCTTAGACTAGCACCTACCGGGGAGCTGTTTTTT
CDR3aa: CASSLRLAPTGELFF

j_gene: TRBJ2-7
abundance: NA
d_gene: NA
v_gene: TRBV6-5
CDR3nt: TGTGCCAGCACCCAGGGACTTCTCTCCTACGAGCAGTACTTC
CDR3aa: CASTQGLLSYEQYF

j_gene: TRBJ1-2
abundance: NA
d_gene: NA
v_gene: TRBV5-4
CDR3nt: TGTGCCAGCAGCGACCGCAGGGAACCGTTGACTAACTATGGCTACACCTTC
CDR3aa: CASSDRREPLTNYGYTF

j_gene: TRBJ2-1
abundance: NA
d_gene: TRBD1
v_gene: TRBV18
CDR3nt: TGTGCCAGCTCACCCCTAGGGACAGGGTTGTTCAATGAGCAGTTCTTC
CDR3aa: CASSPLGTGLFNEQFF

j_gene: TRBJ2-1
abundance: NA
d_gene: NA
v_gene: TRBV6-5
CDR3nt: TGTGCCAGCAGTTACTCGAGACCATTTGCGGGCGGGGAGCAGTTCTTC
CDR3aa: CASSYSRPFAGGEQFF

j_gene: TRBJ2-3
abundance: NA
d_gene: NA
v_gene: TRBV2
CDR3nt: TGTGCCAGCAGTGCGGGAGATACGCAGTATTTT
CDR3aa: CASSAGDTQYF